One and the same sample provided the 25 T cell receptor beta chains below, sequenced in a study of shared clonotypes between healthy human individuals. Using immunoSEQ multiplex PCR, the repertoire was profiled, and TCRdb retains in-frame clones only, with some absent. The table includes about 2.4 million clones, 93% detected once. The specimen sequenced was naive CD4+ T cells from PBMCs. The sample's subset: CD45RA+ positively selected. These TCRs come from a man between 18 and 35 years old in good health. Some clones in this sample may be carry-over from other donors' samples.

The V gene is TRBV19, the J gene TRBJ1-1; D might be TRBD1 (6 bases). The germline V gene has CDR1 LNHDA and CDR2 SQIVND (reference sequence). This CDR3 spans 13 amino acids. The V end was cut by 7 bases, the J end by 7 bases, with 16 bases between. CDR3 amino acids: CASMLGGPGEAFF. DNA for the CDR3: TGTGCCAGTATGTTGGGGGGGCCGGGTGAAGCTTTCTTT.

This clone appeared a single time. The chain is built from TRBV7-3 and TRBJ1-2; D unclear. The V and J ends lost 6 bases and 1 base respectively, with 18 bases between them. Germline CDR1 reads SGHTA; CDR2 reads FQGTGA. The CDR3 extends over 16 amino acids. CDR3 loop: CASSPDGYTLNYGYTF. Written as DNA, the CDR3 is TGTGCCAGCAGTCCAGACGGCTACACTCTTAACTATGGCTACACCTTC.

The chain has TRBV29-1 and TRBJ1-1; D unresolved. Germline V gene data show CDR1 as SQVTM and CDR2 as ANQGSEA. The CDR3 is made up of 13 amino acids. V was trimmed by 4 bases and J by 2 bases, leaving 11 bases between them. This CDR3 is CSVAKEINTEAFF. The CDR3 DNA reads TGCAGCGTTGCAAAGGAAATAAACACTGAAGCTTTCTTT.

V gene TRBV7-2 combines with J gene TRBJ2-1; TRBD2 matches 10 bases. The CDR3 length is 16 residues. Germline CDR1 is SGHTA and CDR2 is FQGNSA. V dropped 1 base and J dropped 2; count of bases not matched to a gene: 2. The CDR3 sequence is CASSLGTSGAYNEQFF. The DNA for the CDR3 is TGTGCCAGCAGCTTAGGGACTAGCGGAGCCTACAATGAGCAGTTCTTC.

This clone was detected once. The sample holds other DNA sequences that translate to the same CDR3. The rearrangement links TRBV5-1 to TRBJ2-1; tentative D call: TRBD2 (6 bases). CDR3 length: 15 amino acids. Trimming left V 0 bases short and J 6 bases short, with 13 bases between. CDR1 is SGHRS, CDR2 YFSETQ, per germline. The CDR3 here is CASSLVGQGGNEQFF. The CDR3, as DNA: TGCGCCAGCAGCTTGGTTGGGCAGGGAGGCAATGAGCAGTTCTTC.

This clone was counted only a few times. The chain links TRBV20-1 to TRBJ1-1, with unresolved D. V lost 3 bases to trimming and J lost 7 bases, with 9 bases between them. Germline loops: CDR1 DFQATT, CDR2 SNEGSKA (reference sequence). This CDR3 is 11 amino acids long. CDR3 protein: CSASPQSEAFF. The DNA for the CDR3 is TGCAGTGCTAGTCCCCAGAGTGAAGCTTTCTTT.

This sequence joins TRBV18 and TRBJ2-1, with a possible D match to TRBD2 (6 bases). V lost 6 bases, J lost 6 bases, and 12 bases lay in between. Per the germline V gene, CDR1 is KGHSH and CDR2 is LQKENI. This CDR3 contains 13 residues. CDR3 bases: TGTGCCAGCTCTGACGGGGGACTCAATGAGCAGTTCTTC. Its translation: CASSDGGLNEQFF.

The V gene is TRBV30, the J gene TRBJ2-3; 8 nucleotides agree with TRBD2. Germline V gene data show CDR1 as GTSNPN and CDR2 as SVGIG (reference sequence). J lost 0 bases, V lost 2 bases, and 4 bases had no gene match. CDR3 length: 15 residues. The CDR3 protein is CAWSFGLASTDTQYF. CDR3 sequence (DNA): TGTGCCTGGAGTTTTGGACTAGCCAGCACAGATACGCAGTATTTT.

This clone came up once. This chain connects TRBV6-5 to TRBJ2-5; perhaps TRBD2 as D (6 bases). This CDR3 spans 13 amino acids. Per germline, CDR1 MNHEY and CDR2 SVGAGI. Trimming took off 1 base at V and 5 bases at J, with 8 bases between the two ends. The CDR3 nucleotides read TGTGCCAGCAGTTACTGGCGGGGCGAGACCCAGTACTTC. Protein: CASSYWRGETQYF.

The chain has TRBV29-1 and TRBJ2-2; D ambiguous. CDR3 length equals 15 residues. Trimming took off 7 bases at V and 0 bases at J, with 15 bases between the two ends. Germline V gene sequence: CDR1 SQVTM, CDR2 ANQGSEA. In DNA form, the CDR3 reads TGCAGCGCACGAGGTTTACCGGCGAACACCGGGGAGCTGTTTTTT. Protein sequence: CSARGLPANTGELFF.

The chain is built from TRBV7-2 and TRBJ2-7, with TRBD2 identical over 11 bases. CDR3 size: 13 residues. V gave up 5 bases and J gave up 10 bases; unmatched junction bases: 7. Germline CDR1 is SGHTA and CDR2 is FQGNSA. This CDR3 is CASSPGTSGIQYF. As DNA, the CDR3 is TGTGCCAGCAGCCCCGGGACTAGCGGAATACAGTACTTC.

This clone was recorded once. The V call is TRBV28, the J call TRBJ2-3; 8 nucleotides align to TRBD2. The germline CDR1 and CDR2 sequences are MDHEN and SYDVKM. The CDR3 has 16 amino acids. V was clipped by 5 bases and J by 1 base; unmatched bases: 8. For the CDR3, the DNA is TGTGCCAGCAGTCTCGGCGGGAGGACGGGCACAGATACGCAGTATTTT. It translates to CASSLGGRTGTDTQYF.

The chain uses TRBV28 and TRBJ1-1, with D possibly matching TRBD1 (5 bases). CDR3 length: 15 amino acids. Per the germline V gene, CDR1 is MDHEN and CDR2 is SYDVKM. With 4 bases removed from V and 0 bases from J, the gap between germline ends came to 12 bases. The DNA of the CDR3 is TGTGCCAGCAGTTCAGAGACAGCGCTGAACACTGAAGCTTTCTTT. Translation gives CASSSETALNTEAFF.

This clone was found once. The chain joins TRBV10-3 to TRBJ2-3, with D maybe TRBD1 (5 bases). CDR1 and CDR2 (germline): ENHRY, SYGVKD. The CDR3 runs to 12 residues. The V gene lost 6 bases and the J gene lost 7 bases, with 11 bases spanning the gap. The CDR3 spells CAISDSAYTQYF. The DNA for the CDR3 is TGTGCCATCAGCGACAGTGCCTATACGCAGTATTTT.

Worth noting for this clone: Other DNA sequences in this specimen translate into the identical CDR3. J is TRBJ1-1 and V is TRBV6-5; possible D gene TRBD1, 5 bases. This CDR3 contains 13 residues. Per the germline V gene, CDR1 is MNHEY and CDR2 is SVGAGI. V was cut by 5 bases and J by 4 bases, with 11 bases left in between. The CDR3 region has the DNA TGTGCCAGCAGTACCAAGGGGAGCACTGAAGCTTTCTTT. It is translated as CASSTKGSTEAFF.

Remarks on this clone: Other nucleotide sequences from this sample produce the same CDR3. The V call is TRBV9, the J call TRBJ1-4, with TRBD1 matching over 10 bases. The CDR3 sequence is 15 residues long. J was trimmed by 7 bases and V by 4 bases; bases with no gene match: 7. The germline gives CDR1 SGDLS, CDR2 YYNGEE. The CDR3 reads CASSPRTGGGEKLFF. The CDR3 DNA reads as TGTGCCAGCAGCCCCAGGACAGGGGGAGGTGAAAAACTGTTTTTT.

The chain couples TRBV11-2 to TRBJ1-1; no definite D call. Germline CDR1 reads SGHAT; CDR2 reads FQNNGV. This CDR3 contains 18 residues. Trimming took off 1 base at V and 0 bases at J, with 18 bases between the two ends. DNA for the CDR3: TGTGCCAGCAGCTTAGGTCGTTTACTGGGAACCATGAACACTGAAGCTTTCTTT. Protein sequence: CASSLGRLLGTMNTEAFF.

V gene TRBV5-1 combines with J gene TRBJ2-7; the match to TRBD2 covers 11 bases. The V segment lost 1 base and the J segment 6 bases; nucleotides outside the gene matches: 3. The germline V gene encodes CDR1 SGHRS and CDR2 YFSETQ. There are 14 residues in the CDR3. DNA for the CDR3: TGCGCCAGCAGCTTGACTAGCGGGAGTGGCGAGCAGTACTTC. The encoded protein is CASSLTSGSGEQYF.

The chain recombines TRBV5-4 with TRBJ2-3; 8 nucleotides match TRBD1. CDR1 SGHNT and CDR2 YYREEE come from the germline V gene (reference sequence). The junction had 6 bases not matched to a gene; V was cut back by 2 bases and J by 4 bases. There are 15 residues in the CDR3. CDR3: CASSLPGQVADTQYF. The CDR3 DNA reads TGTGCCAGCAGCTTACCGGGACAGGTAGCAGATACGCAGTATTTT.

A note on this clone: Other DNA sequences within the sample encode an identical CDR3. The chain joins TRBV7-3 to TRBJ2-1, with 12 bases fitting TRBD2. This CDR3 has 15 amino acids. The junction had 2 bases not matched to a gene; V was cut back by 3 bases and J by 5 bases. Germline V gene data show CDR1 as SGHTA and CDR2 as FQGTGA. Here the CDR3 reads CASSFGLAGNNEQFF. DNA of the CDR3: TGTGCCAGCAGCTTCGGACTAGCGGGAAACAATGAGCAGTTCTTC. The complete variable domain, with remaining parts taken from reference TRBV7-3 and TRBJ2-1, reads GAGVSQTPSNKVTEKGKYVELRCDPISGHTALYWYRQSLGQGPEFLIYFQGTGAADDSGLPNDRFFAVRPEGSVSTLKIQRTERGDSAVYLCASSFGLAGNNEQFFGPGTRLTVL.

Worth noting for this clone: This CDR3 is also generated by other DNA sequences in the sample. The chain has TRBV28 and TRBJ2-4; possible D gene TRBD2, 6 bases. Deletions cut 3 bases from V and 2 bases from J, with 8 bases between. The CDR3 consists of 14 residues. The V gene's germline CDR1 is MDHEN and CDR2 SYDVKM. The CDR3 bases are TGTGCCAGCAGTTTCGGAGGGTCCAAAAACATTCAGTACTTC. As protein: CASSFGGSKNIQYF.

This sequence joins TRBV7-2 and TRBJ2-7; 11 bases agree with TRBD1. The CDR3 runs to 15 residues. Per the germline V gene, CDR1 is SGHTA and CDR2 is FQGNSA. With 5 bases clipped from V and 3 bases from J, the junction kept 6 bases outside the gene matches. CDR3: CASSVGTGGRYEQYF. CDR3 DNA: TGTGCCAGCAGCGTTGGGACAGGGGGTCGCTACGAGCAGTACTTC.

This clone was seen only a few times. This CDR3 is also generated by other DNA sequences in the sample. The chain carries TRBV19 and TRBJ2-6; D ambiguous. Trimming cost V 6 bases and J 0 bases, with 3 bases left between them. From germline, CDR1 is LNHDA and CDR2 SQIVND (reference sequence). The CDR3 is 13 amino acids. For the CDR3, the DNA is TGTGCCAGTAGCGTCTCTGGGGCCAACGTCCTGACTTTC. Translation: CASSVSGANVLTF.

The chain is built from TRBV7-2 and TRBJ1-2; tentative D call: TRBD1 (5 bases). This CDR3 contains 13 residues. The V end lost 3 bases, the J end lost 1 base, and 6 bases lay between the germline ends. Germline assignment: CDR1 SGHTA and CDR2 FQGNSA. The CDR3 here is CASSFDSNYGYTF. The CDR3 coding sequence is TGTGCCAGCAGCTTCGACAGTAACTATGGCTACACCTTC. The complete variable domain, with remaining parts taken from reference TRBV7-2 and TRBJ1-2, reads GAGVSQSPSNKVTEKGKDVELRCDPISGHTALYWYRQSLGQGLEFLIYFQGNSAPDKSGLPSDRFSAERTGGSVSTLTIQRTQQEDSAVYLCASSFDSNYGYTFGSGTRLTVV.

A word on this clone: Other DNA sequences in the same sample also yield this CDR3. This rearrangement joins TRBV10-1 to TRBJ2-1; 7 positions match TRBD2. Losses at the gene ends were 4 bases for V and 4 bases for J; bases not matched to a gene: 4. The CDR3 runs to 14 residues. Germline CDR1 is WNHNN and CDR2 is SYGVQD (reference sequence). CDR3 DNA: TGCGCCAGCAGTGCCGGGACTACTTACAATGAGCAGTTCTTC. Its translation is CASSAGTTYNEQFF.